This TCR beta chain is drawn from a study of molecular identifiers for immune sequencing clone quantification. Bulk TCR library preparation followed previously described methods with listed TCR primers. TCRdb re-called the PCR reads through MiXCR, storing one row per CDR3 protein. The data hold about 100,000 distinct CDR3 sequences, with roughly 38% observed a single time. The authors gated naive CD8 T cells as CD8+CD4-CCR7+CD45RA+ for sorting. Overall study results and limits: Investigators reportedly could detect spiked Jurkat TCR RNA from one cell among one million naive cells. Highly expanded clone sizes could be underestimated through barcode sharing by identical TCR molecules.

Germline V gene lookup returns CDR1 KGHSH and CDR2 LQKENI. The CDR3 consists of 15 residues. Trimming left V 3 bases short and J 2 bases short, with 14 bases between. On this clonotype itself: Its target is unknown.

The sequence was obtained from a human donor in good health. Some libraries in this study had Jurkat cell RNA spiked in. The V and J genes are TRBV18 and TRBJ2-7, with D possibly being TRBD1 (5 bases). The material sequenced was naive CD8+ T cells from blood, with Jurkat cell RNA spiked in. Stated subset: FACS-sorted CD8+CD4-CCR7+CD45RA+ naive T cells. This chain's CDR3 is CASSPLGAPTYEQYF. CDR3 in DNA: TGTGCCAGCTCACCCCTAGGGGCTCCAACCTACGAGCAGTACTTC.